The subject of this entry is one TCR beta chain. CDR3 length equals 15 residues. Looked up from germline, CDR1 is SGHRS and CDR2 is YFSETQ. V lost 0 bases and J lost 7, with 16 bases in between. Authors' methods: Reference gene primer amplification gave estimated nucleated cell counts. TCRdb keeps only in-frame clones here, not all; method: immunoSEQ multiplex PCR. The DNA gave D and trimming, while V, J and clone size come from that table. This sample has around 130,000 clones, with roughly 84% found just once. The data were obtained in a study of blood T cell repertoires in COVID-19. Overall study context: COVID-19 samples collected from the United States, Italy and Spain covered acute and convalescent phases. PBMCs, B-cell-depleted T cells, or T cells were the source of the cDNA or gDNA that made up the material.

The chain combines TRBV5-1 with TRBJ1-1; tentative D call: TRBD1 (6 bases). This TCR came from a man in his 60s with acute or convalescent COVID-19. Input material: peripheral blood. The CDR3 DNA sequence: TGCGCCAGCAGCTTGGTGCCCGGGGGCGGGGGTGAAGCTTTCTTT. Amino acid sequence: CASSLVPGGGGEAFF.